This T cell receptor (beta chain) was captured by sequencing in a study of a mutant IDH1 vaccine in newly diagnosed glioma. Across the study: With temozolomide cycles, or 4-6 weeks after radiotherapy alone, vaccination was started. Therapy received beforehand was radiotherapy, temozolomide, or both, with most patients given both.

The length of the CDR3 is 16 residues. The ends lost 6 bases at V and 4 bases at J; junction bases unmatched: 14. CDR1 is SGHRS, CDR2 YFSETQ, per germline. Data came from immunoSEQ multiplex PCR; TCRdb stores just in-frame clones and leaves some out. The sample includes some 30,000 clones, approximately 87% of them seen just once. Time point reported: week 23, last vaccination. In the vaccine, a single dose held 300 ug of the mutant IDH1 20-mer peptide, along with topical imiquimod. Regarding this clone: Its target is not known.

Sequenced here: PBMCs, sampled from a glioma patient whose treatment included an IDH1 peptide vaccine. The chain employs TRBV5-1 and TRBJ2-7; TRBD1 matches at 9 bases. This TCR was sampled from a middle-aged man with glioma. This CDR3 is CASKVVPAGTGYEQYF. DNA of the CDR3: TGCGCCAGCAAAGTCGTACCCGCCGGGACAGGGTACGAGCAGTACTTC.